This T cell receptor beta chain stems from a study of tissue T cells after allogeneic stem cell transplantation. This clone qualifies as medium-sized. Gene labels here are mouse ones. The CDR3 end falls 1 residue outside the read, so it is completed with the germline J gene. Time point of the sample: mouse harvest day 14 after allogeneic transplant. Mouse grafts combined 10^7 T-cell-depleted bone marrow cells with 10^6 splenic CD5+ T cells. Mice had MHC-mismatched B6 into BALB/c GVHD, sampled day 7 or 14. Only in-frame clones appear in the TCRdb table, and some are missing; sequencing was by immunoSEQ multiplex PCR. The sample lists roughly 4,700 clones, 32% occurring once. Germline V lookup: CDR1 NSQYPW, CDR2 LRSPGD (reference sequence). The CDR3 totals 13 residues. The ends were cut back, 6 bases at V and 0 bases at J, with 6 bases in the middle.

The sequence was collected from a female BALB/c mouse given C57BL/6 T cells with graft-versus-host disease after an allogeneic hematopoietic cell transplant. The sequenced material came from skin. The V and J genes are TRBV1 and TRBJ1-3, with D possibly TRBD1 on 5 matching bases. Incomplete CDR3 DNA: TGCACCTGCAGAGACAGTTCTGGAAATACGCTCTAT. Amino acid sequence: CTCRDSSGNTLY. The entire CDR3 is CTCRDSSGNTLYF.